Shown below are 8 T cell receptor beta chains from a single sample sequenced in a study of cytomegalovirus exposure and HLA in healthy donors. The repertoire was sequenced with immunoSEQ multiplex PCR; TCRdb's copy has only in-frame clones and lacks some. The table lists 200,000 to 300,000 clones, about 90% of them singletons, with 3% to 3.5% in the top ten. The specimen was PBMCs. These receptors were collected from a woman in her 30s in good health and CMV-seronegative.

This sequence joins TRBV5-6 and TRBJ2-6; TRBD1 agrees at 7 bases. V gave up 4 bases and J gave up 1 base; unmatched junction bases: 11. CDR3 size: 18 residues. Per the germline V gene, CDR1 is SGHDT and CDR2 is YYEEEE. Here the CDR3 DNA reads TGTGCCAGCAGCCCTCGGGACAGTCGTATATCTGGGGCCAACGTCCTGACTTTC. It yields the protein CASSPRDSRISGANVLTF.

V is TRBV5-4 and J is TRBJ2-1; D unclear. This CDR3 spans 11 amino acids. Germline loops: CDR1 SGHNT, CDR2 YYREEE (reference sequence). Trimming pared 4 bases from V and 3 bases from J, leaving 2 bases between. In DNA form, the CDR3 reads TGTGCCAGCAGCCTCTACAATGAGCAGTTCTTC. Translating gives CASSLYNEQFF.

V gene TRBV6-5 combines with J gene TRBJ2-1, with TRBD1 as a possible D gene (6 bases). CDR3 size: 16 residues. Germline V lookup: CDR1 MNHEY, CDR2 SVGAGI. V was trimmed by 0 bases and J by 5 bases, leaving 14 bases between them. The chain's CDR3 is CASSYSGLGTNNEQFF. For the CDR3, the DNA is TGTGCCAGCAGTTACTCGGGTCTAGGGACAAACAATGAGCAGTTCTTC.

The genes are TRBV7-6 and TRBJ2-3; possible D gene TRBD2, 6 bases. Germline V gene lookup returns CDR1 SGHVS and CDR2 FNYEAQ. The CDR3 runs 16 residues. V gave up 0 bases and J gave up 5 bases, with 15 bases separating them. This chain's CDR3 is CASSLALGSREDTQYF. The CDR3 DNA reads TGTGCCAGCAGCTTAGCGCTCGGGAGTCGTGAAGATACGCAGTATTTT.

The V gene is TRBV5-1, the J gene TRBJ2-7; 8 nucleotides agree with TRBD2. The CDR3 has 15 residues. V lost 0 bases and J lost 6; bases outside the gene matches: 8. Germline CDR1 SGHRS, CDR2 YFSETQ. CDR3 amino acids: CASSLASGGVSEQYF. Here the CDR3 DNA reads TGCGCCAGCAGCTTGGCGTCGGGAGGGGTGAGCGAGCAGTACTTC.

This chain uses TRBV4-3 with TRBJ2-5, with 9 bases matching TRBD2. The V gene end was trimmed by 5 bases and the J gene end by 2 bases; junction bases not matched to a gene: 6. CDR3 size: 15 residues. Germline loops: CDR1 LGHNA, CDR2 YSLEER. The CDR3 sequence is CASSSRLAAQETQYF. CDR3 sequence (DNA): TGCGCCAGCAGCTCTCGACTAGCGGCACAAGAGACCCAGTACTTC.

The gene calls are TRBV4-1 and TRBJ2-7; D tentatively reads TRBD1 or TRBD2 (5 bases each). This CDR3 is 13 amino acids long. V was trimmed by 5 bases and J by 1 base, leaving 9 bases between them. Germline V lookup: CDR1 MGHRA, CDR2 YSYEKL. This chain's CDR3 is CASSTGPSYEQYF. Here the CDR3 DNA reads TGCGCCAGCAGCACGGGGCCTTCCTACGAGCAGTACTTC.

The chain uses TRBV7-6 and TRBJ2-7; no definite D call. Germline lookup yields CDR1 SGHVS and CDR2 FNYEAQ. V lost 5 bases and J lost 4, with 12 bases in between. The CDR3 covers 13 residues. Here the CDR3 reads CASSPQGRYEQYF. CDR3 DNA sequence: TGTGCCAGCAGCCCTCAAGGACGGTACGAGCAGTACTTC.